Presented here are 26 T cell receptor beta chains from one specimen sequenced in a study of T-cell memory formation after mild COVID-19. TCRdb redid the calling of the 5' RACE reads with MiXCR, one entry per CDR3 protein. The table has about 160,000 distinct CDR3 sequences, 25% to 40% seen once. Source material: PBMCs or a T cell subset sorted from them (not recorded which). The receptors were sampled from an adult woman who had mild COVID-19 (a few samples of this study predate the infection). Cell type and time point are not known.

In this sample, this clonotype turned up a few times. This chain connects TRBV6-5 to TRBJ2-7; TRBD1 is a possible D gene (5 bases). Germline CDR1 is MNHEY and CDR2 is SVGAGI. This CDR3 has 13 residues. Trimming removed 4 bases from V and 2 bases from J, with 9 bases in between. The CDR3 coding sequence is TGTGCCAGCAGTTTCGCAGGGACCTACGAGCAGTACTTC. This encodes CASSFAGTYEQYF.

This clonotype was found a few times. The chain carries TRBV5-1 and TRBJ2-3; no clear D. Trimming removed 1 base from V and 4 bases from J, with 4 bases in between. Germline V gene sequence: CDR1 SGHRS, CDR2 YFSETQ. The CDR3 is 12 residues long. Written as DNA, the CDR3 is TGCGCCAGCAGCTTGTCGGCAGATACGCAGTATTTT. Translated: CASSLSADTQYF.

This clonotype was found a few times. The chain is built from TRBV7-3 and TRBJ2-1, with TRBD2 identical over 9 bases. CDR1 is SGHTA and CDR2 is FQGTGA in the germline V gene. The length of the CDR3 is 15 residues. Trimming removed 6 bases from V and 10 bases from J; junction bases left unmatched: 13. CDR3 amino acids: CASSPSGGTLREQFF. As DNA, the CDR3 is TGTGCCAGCAGTCCCAGCGGGGGGACACTACGGGAGCAGTTCTTC.

The chain couples TRBV6-4 to TRBJ2-1; 8 bases are shared with TRBD2. V trimming: 7 bases; J trimming: 4 bases; junction bases outside the gene matches: 6. In germline, CDR1 is MRHNA, CDR2 SNTAGT. The CDR3 length is 14 residues. Written as DNA, the CDR3 is TGTGCCAGCAAGGCCCAGCGGGAGTACAATGAGCAGTTCTTC. Translated, it gives CASKAQREYNEQFF.

The chain uses TRBV11-3 and TRBJ2-1; 8 nucleotides line up with TRBD2. CDR1 SGHNT and CDR2 YENEEA come from the germline V gene. The trim removed 2 bases at V and 3 bases at J, leaving 18 bases unmatched. The CDR3 runs to 20 residues. The CDR3 protein is CASSLSPAKDSGGNYNEQFF. In DNA form, the CDR3 reads TGTGCCAGCAGCTTAAGCCCGGCGAAGGACAGCGGGGGCAACTACAATGAGCAGTTCTTC.

This clonotype came up a few times. The chain carries TRBV18 and TRBJ1-1, with D unclear. Trimming cost V 2 bases and J 2 bases, with 9 bases left between them. The CDR3 length is 14 residues. CDR1 is KGHSH and CDR2 is LQKENI in the germline V gene. The CDR3 DNA reads as TGTGCCAGCTCACCAATTGGTCGAAACACTGAAGCTTTCTTT. It encodes CASSPIGRNTEAFF.

This clonotype showed up just a few times. The V call is TRBV18, the J call TRBJ2-6; D ambiguous. Germline V gene lookup returns CDR1 KGHSH and CDR2 LQKENI. V lost 5 bases to trimming and J lost 0 bases, with 8 bases between them. This CDR3 contains 15 residues. The CDR3 here is CASSSSISGANVLTF. CDR3 coding DNA: TGTGCCAGCTCATCAAGTATCTCTGGGGCCAACGTCCTGACTTTC.

This clonotype was observed a handful of times. The genes are TRBV7-8 and TRBJ2-1; no reliable D call. Trimming removed 1 base from V and 8 bases from J, with 6 bases in between. Germline V gene lookup returns CDR1 SGHVS and CDR2 FQNEAQ. This CDR3 contains 12 residues. CDR3 DNA sequence: TGTGCCAGCAGCTTAGTAGCAGATGAGCAGTTCTTC. Amino acid sequence: CASSLVADEQFF.

This chain joins TRBV15 and TRBJ2-2, with D tentatively TRBD2 (7 bases). This CDR3 has 18 amino acids. V shed 3 bases and J shed 8 bases, with 25 bases lying between them. Germline V gives CDR1 LNHNV, CDR2 YYDKDF (reference sequence). The CDR3 DNA follows: TGTGCCACCAGCAGTAAATTCGGACTAGGAGGGGGAGAGGGGGAGCTGTTTTTT. As protein: CATSSKFGLGGGEGELFF.

This chain joins TRBV9 and TRBJ2-3; 8 bases agree with TRBD1. Germline trimming cut 0 bases from V and 4 bases from J; bases unmatched to any gene: 7. In germline, CDR1 is SGDLS, CDR2 YYNGEE. The CDR3 loop spans 16 amino acids. The CDR3, as DNA: TGTGCCAGCAGCGTAGCCGGGGACAGGATTGCAGATACGCAGTATTTT. Amino acids: CASSVAGDRIADTQYF. The entire variable domain, with the rest obtained from reference TRBV9 and TRBJ2-3, is as follows: DSGVTQTPKHLITATGQRVTLRCSPRSGDLSVYWYQQSLDQGLQFLIQYYNGEERAKGNILERFSAQQFPDLHSELNLSSLELGDSALYFCASSVAGDRIADTQYFGPGTRLTVL.

The chain joins TRBV7-2 to TRBJ1-2; possibly TRBD1 for D (6 bases). Germline V gene sequence: CDR1 SGHTA, CDR2 FQGNSA. V was cut by 4 bases and J by 5 bases, with 11 bases left in between. The CDR3 has 13 amino acids. The CDR3 region has the DNA TGTGCCAGCAGCTCGACAGGCCCTTATGGCTACACCTTC. Encoded protein: CASSSTGPYGYTF.

The gene calls are TRBV7-3 and TRBJ1-1, with TRBD1 matching 7 bases. Unmatched junction bases numbered 4, after V lost 0 bases and J lost 0 bases. The CDR3 totals 16 residues. From germline, CDR1 is SGHTA and CDR2 FQGTGA. The CDR3 DNA reads as TGTGCCAGCAGCTTAACGTCGGACAGGATGAACACTGAAGCTTTCTTT. Encoded protein: CASSLTSDRMNTEAFF.

The chain has TRBV5-1 and TRBJ2-1, with 16 bases identical to TRBD2. With V trimmed by 4 bases and J by 3 bases, 4 bases remained unmatched. Per the germline V gene, CDR1 is SGHRS and CDR2 is YFSETQ. The CDR3 has 17 amino acids. CDR3 region: CASSQGLAGGYYNEQFF. Here the CDR3 DNA reads TGCGCCAGCAGCCAGGGACTAGCGGGGGGGTACTACAATGAGCAGTTCTTC. Full variable domain (missing parts from reference TRBV5-1 and TRBJ2-1): KAGVTQTPRYLIKTRGQQVTLSCSPISGHRSVSWYQQTPGQGLQFLFEYFSETQRNKGNFPGRFSGRQFSNSRSEMNVSTLELGDSALYLCASSQGLAGGYYNEQFFGPGTRLTVL.

The chain employs TRBV7-9 and TRBJ2-1; 9 bases line up with TRBD1. The CDR3 extends over 19 amino acids. Germline trimming cut 4 bases from V and 0 bases from J; bases unmatched to any gene: 13. Germline V gene data show CDR1 as SEHNR and CDR2 as FQNEAQ (reference sequence). The CDR3 region is CASSSPGQGMESSYNEQFF. CDR3 nucleotide sequence: TGTGCCAGCAGCTCTCCGGGACAGGGAATGGAAAGCTCCTACAATGAGCAGTTCTTC.

This chain connects TRBV29-1 to TRBJ1-1, with D possibly matching TRBD1 (6 bases). The germline CDR1 and CDR2 sequences are SQVTM and ANQGSEA. CDR3 length: 10 residues. The V and J ends lost 7 bases and 10 bases respectively, with 13 bases between them. The CDR3 sequence: CSDGAGAAFF. In nucleotides, the CDR3 is TGCAGCGATGGGGCGGGGGCAGCTTTCTTT. The whole variable domain, remainder taken from reference TRBV29-1 and TRBJ1-1, is SAVISQKPSRDICQRGTSLTIQCQVDSQVTMMFWYRQQPGQSLTLIATANQGSEATYESGFVIDKFPISRPNLTFSTLTVSNMSPEDSSIYLCSDGAGAAFFGQGTRLTVV.

This clonotype came up a few times. This chain connects TRBV7-6 to TRBJ2-5; D gene ambiguous. This CDR3 spans 14 amino acids. Germline lookup yields CDR1 SGHVS and CDR2 FNYEAQ. V dropped 5 bases and J dropped 3 bases, with 13 bases sitting between them. DNA for the CDR3: TGTGCCAGCAGCCCCGCGGTAGCAGAAGAGACCCAGTACTTC. It is translated as CASSPAVAEETQYF.

This rearrangement joins TRBV7-9 to TRBJ1-2; D is possibly TRBD1 (6 bases). The CDR3 is 12 amino acids. With 5 bases removed from V and 6 bases from J, the gap between germline ends came to 10 bases. CDR1 and CDR2 (germline): SEHNR, FQNEAQ (reference sequence). This chain's CDR3 is CASSSWTDGYTF. The CDR3 nucleotides read TGTGCCAGCAGCAGTTGGACAGATGGCTACACCTTC.

The genes are TRBV5-1 and TRBJ1-1; no firm D call. CDR3 length: 13 amino acids. Germline lookup yields CDR1 SGHRS and CDR2 YFSETQ. V was clipped by 2 bases and J by 1 base, with 6 bases between them. The CDR3 reads CASSFYGNTEAFF. In nucleotides, the CDR3 is TGCGCCAGCAGCTTTTACGGGAACACTGAAGCTTTCTTT.

This clonotype has a handful of counts. The gene calls are TRBV25-1 and TRBJ2-5; D not certain. The CDR3 runs 13 residues. V dropped 2 bases and J dropped 3 bases, with 7 bases sitting between them. Per the germline V gene, CDR1 is MGHDK and CDR2 is SYGVNS. The CDR3 region is CASSELVEETQYF. DNA for the CDR3: TGTGCCAGCAGTGAACTAGTCGAAGAGACCCAGTACTTC.

The chain uses TRBV3-1 and TRBJ1-1, with TRBD1 as a possible D gene (5 bases). CDR1 LGHDT and CDR2 YNNKEL come from the germline V gene (reference sequence). The CDR3 totals 14 residues. V lost 3 bases, J lost 4 bases, and 12 bases lay in between. The CDR3 sequence: CASSHPGLGTEAFF. The CDR3 DNA reads as TGTGCCAGCAGCCATCCGGGGCTGGGCACTGAAGCTTTCTTT. Full variable domain (rest looked up from reference TRBV3-1 and TRBJ1-1): DTAVSQTPKYLVTQMGNDKSIKCEQNLGHDTMYWYKQDSKKFLKIMFSYNNKELIINETVPNRFSPKSPDKAHLNLHINSLELGDSAVYFCASSHPGLGTEAFFGQGTRLTVV.

This CDR3 is CASSTDVQGEQYV. The CDR3 region has the DNA TGTGCCAGCAGTACGGACGTACAGGGCGAGCAGTACGTC. The rearrangement uses TRBV14 and TRBJ2-7, with D possibly being TRBD1 (6 bases). V lost 6 bases to trimming and J lost 6 bases, with 15 bases between them. The CDR3 contains 13 residues. The germline gives CDR1 SGHDN, CDR2 FVKESK.

This clonotype was recorded at least ten times. The chain combines TRBV20-1 with TRBJ1-1; unclear D gene. CDR3 length equals 14 residues. Germline-derived CDR1 and CDR2 are DFQATT and SNEGSKA (reference sequence). Trimming pared 3 bases from V and 4 bases from J, leaving 15 bases between. CDR3 sequence: CSARHGLWGTEAFF. CDR3 nucleotide sequence: TGCAGTGCTAGGCATGGGCTGTGGGGCACTGAAGCTTTCTTT.

The rearrangement links TRBV11-2 to TRBJ2-6; 9 bases line up with TRBD1. From germline, CDR1 is SGHAT and CDR2 FQNNGV. This CDR3 comprises 11 residues. V lost 3 bases and J lost 16; bases outside the gene matches: 1. The CDR3 region has the DNA TGTGCCAGCAGCTTCGGACAGGGGCTGACTTTC. It translates to CASSFGQGLTF.

This chain links TRBV5-1 with TRBJ2-2, with D maybe TRBD2 (5 bases). The CDR3 contains 12 residues. V was trimmed by 7 bases and J by 3 bases, leaving 7 bases between them. Germline lookup yields CDR1 SGHRS and CDR2 YFSETQ. The CDR3 here is CASQRDTGELFF. Written as DNA, the CDR3 is TGCGCCAGCCAGAGGGACACCGGGGAGCTGTTTTTT. Supplemented by reference TRBV5-1 and TRBJ2-2, the full variable domain reads KAGVTQTPRYLIKTRGQQVTLSCSPISGHRSVSWYQQTPGQGLQFLFEYFSETQRNKGNFPGRFSGRQFSNSRSEMNVSTLELGDSALYLCASQRDTGELFFGEGSRLTVL.

V is TRBV5-1 and J is TRBJ2-7; D not certain. The CDR3 runs 15 residues. Trimming pared 4 bases from V and 1 base from J, leaving 15 bases between. Germline V CDR1 and CDR2: SGHRS, YFSETQ. In DNA form, the CDR3 reads TGCGCCAGCAGCCCCACGTTTGAGACTTCCTACGAGCAGTACTTC. Protein sequence: CASSPTFETSYEQYF.

This chain connects TRBV7-9 to TRBJ2-7, with no clear D. This CDR3 spans 15 amino acids. Germline CDR1 reads SEHNR; CDR2 reads FQNEAQ (reference sequence). Between the trimmed V and J ends, which lost 5 bases and 0 bases, there was a span of 14 bases. This CDR3 reads CASSPHSDYSYEQYF. DNA of the CDR3: TGTGCCAGCAGCCCTCACAGCGATTACTCCTACGAGCAGTACTTC. The full variable domain, its missing parts supplied by reference TRBV7-9 and TRBJ2-7, is DTGVSQNPRHKITKRGQNVTFRCDPISEHNRLYWYRQTLGQGPEFLTYFQNEAQLEKSRLLSDRFSAERPKGSFSTLEIQRTEQGDSAMYLCASSPHSDYSYEQYFGPGTRLTVT.